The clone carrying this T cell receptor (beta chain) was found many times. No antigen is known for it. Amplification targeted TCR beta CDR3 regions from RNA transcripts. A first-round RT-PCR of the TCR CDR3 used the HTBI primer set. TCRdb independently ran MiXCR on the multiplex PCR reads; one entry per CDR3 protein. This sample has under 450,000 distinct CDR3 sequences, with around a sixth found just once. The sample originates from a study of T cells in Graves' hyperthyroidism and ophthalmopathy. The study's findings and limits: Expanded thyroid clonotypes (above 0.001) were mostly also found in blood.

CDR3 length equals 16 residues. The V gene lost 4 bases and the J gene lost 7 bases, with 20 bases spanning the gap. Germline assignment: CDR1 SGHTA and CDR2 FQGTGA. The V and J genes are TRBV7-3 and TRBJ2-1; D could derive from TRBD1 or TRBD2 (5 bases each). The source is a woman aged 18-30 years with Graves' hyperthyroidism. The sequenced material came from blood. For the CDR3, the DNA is TGTGCCAGCAGCTCCCATGGACTGGACATTGGGAATGAGCAGTTCTTC. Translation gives CASSSHGLDIGNEQFF.